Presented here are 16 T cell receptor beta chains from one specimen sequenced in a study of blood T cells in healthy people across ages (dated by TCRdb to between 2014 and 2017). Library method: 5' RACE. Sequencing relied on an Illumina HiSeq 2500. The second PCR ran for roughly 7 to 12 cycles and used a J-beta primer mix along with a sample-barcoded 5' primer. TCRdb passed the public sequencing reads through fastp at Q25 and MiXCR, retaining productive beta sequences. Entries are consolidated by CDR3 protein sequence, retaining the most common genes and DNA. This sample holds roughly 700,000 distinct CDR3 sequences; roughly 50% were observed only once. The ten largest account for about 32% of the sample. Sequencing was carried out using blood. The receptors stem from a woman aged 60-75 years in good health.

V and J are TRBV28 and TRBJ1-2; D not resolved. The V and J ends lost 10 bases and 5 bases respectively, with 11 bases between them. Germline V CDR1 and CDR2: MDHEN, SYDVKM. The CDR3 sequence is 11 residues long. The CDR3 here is CATYLAYGYTF. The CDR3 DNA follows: TGTGCCACCTACCTTGCTTATGGCTACACCTTC.

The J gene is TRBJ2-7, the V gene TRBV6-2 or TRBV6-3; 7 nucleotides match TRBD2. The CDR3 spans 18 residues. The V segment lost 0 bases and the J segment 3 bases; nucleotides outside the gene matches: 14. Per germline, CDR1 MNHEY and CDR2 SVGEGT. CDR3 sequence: CASSYSTTSGADFYEQYF. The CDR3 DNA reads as TGTGCCAGCAGTTACTCAACCACCAGCGGGGCCGACTTCTACGAGCAGTACTTC.

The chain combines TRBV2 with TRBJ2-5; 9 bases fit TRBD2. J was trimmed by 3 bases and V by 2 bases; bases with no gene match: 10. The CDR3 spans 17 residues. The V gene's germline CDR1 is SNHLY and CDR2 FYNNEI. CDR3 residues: CASSERSPTSGKETQYF. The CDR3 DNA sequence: TGTGCCAGCAGTGAAAGGTCGCCGACTAGCGGAAAAGAGACCCAGTACTTC.

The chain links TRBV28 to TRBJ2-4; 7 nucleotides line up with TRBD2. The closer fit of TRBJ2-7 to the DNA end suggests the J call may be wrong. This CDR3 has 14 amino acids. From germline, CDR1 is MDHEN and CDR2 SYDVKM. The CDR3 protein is CAANLEGGTYEQYF. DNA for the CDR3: TGTGCCGCCAACCTGGAGGGAGGGACCTACGAGCAGTACTTC.

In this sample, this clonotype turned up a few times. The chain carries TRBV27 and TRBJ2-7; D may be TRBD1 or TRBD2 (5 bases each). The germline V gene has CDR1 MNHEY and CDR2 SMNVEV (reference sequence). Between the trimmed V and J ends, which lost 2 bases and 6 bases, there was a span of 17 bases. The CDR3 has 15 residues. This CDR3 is CASSLGRRGDLEQYF. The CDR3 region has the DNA TGTGCCAGCAGTTTAGGCAGGAGAGGGGATCTCGAGCAGTACTTC.

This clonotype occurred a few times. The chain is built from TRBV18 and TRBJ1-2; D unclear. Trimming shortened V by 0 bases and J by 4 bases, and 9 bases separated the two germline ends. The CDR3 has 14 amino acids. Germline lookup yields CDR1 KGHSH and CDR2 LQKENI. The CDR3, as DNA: TGTGCCAGCTCACCACCGGGTCAGATCTATGGCTACACCTTC. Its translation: CASSPPGQIYGYTF.

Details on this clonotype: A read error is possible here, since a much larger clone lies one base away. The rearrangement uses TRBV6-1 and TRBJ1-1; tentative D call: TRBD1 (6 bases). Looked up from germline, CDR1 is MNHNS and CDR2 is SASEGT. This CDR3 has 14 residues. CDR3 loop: CTTVGGAGNTEAFF. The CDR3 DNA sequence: TGTACCACCGTCGGGGGCGCGGGGAACACTGAAGCTTTCTTT.

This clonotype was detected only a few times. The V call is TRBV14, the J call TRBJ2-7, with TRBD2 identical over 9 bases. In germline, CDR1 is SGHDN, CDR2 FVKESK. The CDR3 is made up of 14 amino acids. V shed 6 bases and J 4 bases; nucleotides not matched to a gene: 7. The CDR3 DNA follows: TGTGCCAGCAGTCCCCGGCGGGAGGGATACGAGCAGTACTTC. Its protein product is CASSPRREGYEQYF.

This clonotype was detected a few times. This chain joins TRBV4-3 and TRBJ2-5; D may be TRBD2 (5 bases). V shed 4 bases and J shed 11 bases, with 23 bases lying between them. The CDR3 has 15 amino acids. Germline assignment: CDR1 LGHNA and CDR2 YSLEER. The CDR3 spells CASSPALGLVNEQYF. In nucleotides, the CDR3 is TGCGCCAGCAGCCCAGCTCTTGGACTGGTTAATGAGCAGTACTTC.

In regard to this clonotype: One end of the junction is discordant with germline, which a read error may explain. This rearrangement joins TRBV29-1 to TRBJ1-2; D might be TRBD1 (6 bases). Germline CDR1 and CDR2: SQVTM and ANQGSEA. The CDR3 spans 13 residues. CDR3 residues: CSVGTPGPYDYTF. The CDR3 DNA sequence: TGTAGCGTTGGGACACCGGGGCCCTATGACTACACCTTC.

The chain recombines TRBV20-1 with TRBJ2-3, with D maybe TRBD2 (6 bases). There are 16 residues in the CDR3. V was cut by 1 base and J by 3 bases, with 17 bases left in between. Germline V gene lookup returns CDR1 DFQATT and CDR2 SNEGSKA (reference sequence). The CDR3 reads CSARVLFGGITDTQYF. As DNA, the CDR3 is TGCAGTGCTAGAGTCCTATTCGGGGGAATTACAGATACGCAGTATTTT.

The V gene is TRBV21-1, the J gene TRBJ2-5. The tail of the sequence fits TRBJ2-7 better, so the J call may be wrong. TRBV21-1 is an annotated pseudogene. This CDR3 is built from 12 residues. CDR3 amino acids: CASSNAPYEQYF. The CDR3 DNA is TGTGCCAGCAGCAATGCGCCTTACGAGCAGTACTTC.

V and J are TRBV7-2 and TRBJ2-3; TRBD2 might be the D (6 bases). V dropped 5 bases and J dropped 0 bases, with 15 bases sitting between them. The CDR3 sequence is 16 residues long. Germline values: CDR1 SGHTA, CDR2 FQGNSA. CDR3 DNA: TGTGCCAGCAGCCAGTTTCGACTAGGCAGCACAGATACGCAGTATTTT. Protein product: CASSQFRLGSTDTQYF.

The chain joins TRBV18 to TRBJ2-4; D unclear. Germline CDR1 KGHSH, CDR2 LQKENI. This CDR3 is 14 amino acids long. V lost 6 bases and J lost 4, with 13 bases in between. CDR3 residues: CASSNGLQKNIQYF. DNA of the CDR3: TGTGCCAGCTCCAACGGGCTGCAAAAAAACATTCAGTACTTC.

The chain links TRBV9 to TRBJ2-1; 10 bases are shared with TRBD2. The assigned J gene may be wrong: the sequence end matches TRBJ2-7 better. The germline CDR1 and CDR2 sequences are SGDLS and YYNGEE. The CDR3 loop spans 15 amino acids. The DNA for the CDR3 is TGTGCCAGCAGCCCACGGGGACTAGCGCGATATGAGCAGTACTTC. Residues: CASSPRGLARYEQYF.

The CDR3 nucleotides are TGCAGTGCTAGAGAGGGGAATACGCAGTATTTT. This sequence encodes CSAREGNTQYF. This chain links TRBV20-1 with TRBJ2-3, with D uncertain. This CDR3 is 11 amino acids long. Germline CDR1 DFQATT, CDR2 SNEGSKA (reference sequence). With 0 bases removed from V and 7 bases from J, the gap between germline ends came to 5 bases.